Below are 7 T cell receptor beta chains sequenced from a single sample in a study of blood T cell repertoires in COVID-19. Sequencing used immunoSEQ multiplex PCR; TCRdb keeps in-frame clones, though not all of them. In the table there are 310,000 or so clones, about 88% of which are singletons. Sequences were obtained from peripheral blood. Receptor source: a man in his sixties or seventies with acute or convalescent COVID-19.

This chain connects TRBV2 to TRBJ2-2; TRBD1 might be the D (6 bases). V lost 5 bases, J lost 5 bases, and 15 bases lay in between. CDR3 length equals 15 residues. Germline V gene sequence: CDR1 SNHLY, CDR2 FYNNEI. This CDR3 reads CASSLQGLPTGELFF. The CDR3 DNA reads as TGTGCCAGCAGTTTGCAGGGGCTTCCAACCGGGGAGCTGTTTTTT.

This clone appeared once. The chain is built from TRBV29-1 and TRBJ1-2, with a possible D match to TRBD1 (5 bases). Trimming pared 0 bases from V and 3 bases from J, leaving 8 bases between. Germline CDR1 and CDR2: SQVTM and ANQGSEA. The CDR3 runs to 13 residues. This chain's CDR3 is CSVEDQGHYGYTF. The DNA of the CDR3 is TGCAGCGTTGAAGATCAGGGCCACTATGGCTACACCTTC. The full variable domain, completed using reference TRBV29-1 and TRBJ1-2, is SAVISQKPSRDICQRGTSLTIQCQVDSQVTMMFWYRQQPGQSLTLIATANQGSEATYESGFVIDKFPISRPNLTFSTLTVSNMSPEDSSIYLCSVEDQGHYGYTFGSGTRLTVV.

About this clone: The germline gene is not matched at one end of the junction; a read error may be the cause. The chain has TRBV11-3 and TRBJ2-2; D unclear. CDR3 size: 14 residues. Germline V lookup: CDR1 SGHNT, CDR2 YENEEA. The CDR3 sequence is CASSLDRDTGELFF. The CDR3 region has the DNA TGTGCCAGCAGCCTAGACCGAGACACCGGGGAGCTGTTTTTT.

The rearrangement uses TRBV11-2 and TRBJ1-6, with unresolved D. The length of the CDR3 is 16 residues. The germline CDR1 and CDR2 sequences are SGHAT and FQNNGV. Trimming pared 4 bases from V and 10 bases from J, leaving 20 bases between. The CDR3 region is CASSSLPGSSISPLHF. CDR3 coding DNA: TGTGCCAGCAGCTCCCTCCCCGGGAGTTCGATCTCACCCCTCCACTTT.

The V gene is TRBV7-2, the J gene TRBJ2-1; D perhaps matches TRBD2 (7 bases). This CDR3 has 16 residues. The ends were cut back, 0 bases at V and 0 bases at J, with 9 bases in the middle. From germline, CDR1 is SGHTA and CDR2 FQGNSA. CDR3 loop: CASSLAGGGSYNEQFF. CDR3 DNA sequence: TGTGCCAGCAGCTTAGCGGGAGGGGGCTCCTACAATGAGCAGTTCTTC. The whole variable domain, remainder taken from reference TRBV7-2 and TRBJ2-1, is GAGVSQSPSNKVTEKGKDVELRCDPISGHTALYWYRQSLGQGLEFLIYFQGNSAPDKSGLPSDRFSAERTGGSVSTLTIQRTQQEDSAVYLCASSLAGGGSYNEQFFGPGTRLTVL.

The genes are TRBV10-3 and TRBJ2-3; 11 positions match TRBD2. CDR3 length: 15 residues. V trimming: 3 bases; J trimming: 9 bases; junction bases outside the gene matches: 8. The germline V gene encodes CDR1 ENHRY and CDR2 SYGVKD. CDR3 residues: CAISDGLAGGQTQYF. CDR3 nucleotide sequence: TGTGCCATCAGTGATGGTCTAGCGGGGGGTCAGACGCAGTATTTT.

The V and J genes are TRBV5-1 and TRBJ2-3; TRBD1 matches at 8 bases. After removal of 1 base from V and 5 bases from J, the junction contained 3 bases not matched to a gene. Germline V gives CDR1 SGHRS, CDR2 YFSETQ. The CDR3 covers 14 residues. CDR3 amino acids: CASSLQGAEDTQYF. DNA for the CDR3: TGCGCCAGCAGCTTGCAGGGGGCGGAAGATACGCAGTATTTT.